Below, one T cell receptor (beta chain) is given with its context. Its cognate antigen has yet to be identified. No much larger clonotype is one base removed from it; base qualities were not supplied. Enrolling through a virtual design, the prospective study's participants ranged in age from about 18 to 89 years and lived across 20 to 30 United States geographic areas. To assign participants to cohorts, the prospective study relied on clinical history that participants themselves reported in a screening survey and a study questionnaire. For ImmuneRACE Cohort 3, a participant was defined as recovered based on two consecutive negative NP/OP PCR tests, clearance by a healthcare professional, or resolution of symptoms. Each participant in the prospective study had whole blood, serum and a nasopharyngeal or oropharyngeal swab collected by mobile phlebotomists. Additional blood draws and questionnaires over an approximately 2-month period could optionally be provided by prospective study participants. Before DNA extraction, blood samples from the prospective study were shipped at room temperature or frozen.

The immunoSEQ Assay, a bias-controlled multiplex PCR, was used to amplify TCRbeta CDR3 regions from genomic DNA. The original methods were these. Within the assay, amplification of reference gene primers was used to estimate how many nucleated cells each sample contained. To quantify the absolute abundance of each unique TCRbeta CDR3 rearrangement, sequence reads were collapsed and filtered. For each sample, productive Simpson clonality was calculated as the square root of Simpson's diversity index over productive rearrangements. The clones in this table, taken by TCRdb from immuneACCESS, are in-frame only. Not every clone is retained; where verified, under half of the shortfall comes from an unresolved V gene, and the cause of the rest is unknown. V and J calls and clone size follow that table, whereas D and trimming were derived from the DNA. The sample yields approximately 470,000 clones; roughly 87% were counted once. The ten largest clones capture around 0.64% of the sample.

The record originates from a study of blood T cell repertoires in COVID-19 (dated by TCRdb to 2020 to 2022). In terms of the full investigation: Collaborator samples came from the United States, Italy and Spain and covered acute and convalescent phases of COVID-19. Nearly every sample came with metadata listing a de-identified subject ID, COVID-19 status, age in years and sex. The samples were drawn from two sources: the first 160 participants of the ongoing ImmuneRACE study, and 1,000 to 1,500 subjects contributed by 6 global collaborators. The repertoires were released in a freely available public database intended as a resource for research on the immune response to SARS-CoV-2. The prospective study material was composed of cDNA or gDNA derived from T cells, B-cell-depleted T cells, or PBMCs. Where HLA class I and class II types were available, the types were taken from metadata supplied by the sample provider, not from assay-based typing. Deeply sampled blood TCRbeta repertoires from subjects exposed to, actively infected with, or recovered from COVID-19 were included in the dataset.

General study outcomes and caveats: Clinical and demographic metadata were provided uncurated, with the amount varying by source and participant.

The CDR3 goes from the cysteine to the phenylalanine over 16 residues. The kept DNA is CDR3 alone, 48 bases in frame from the first base. Based on the germline V gene, the CDR1 and CDR2 sequences are MNHEY and SVGAGI. V has 2 bases trimmed and J has 6 bases trimmed; junction bases matching no gene number 6. In this chain, TRBV6-5 is recombined with TRBJ1-6, with 8 middle bases fitting TRBD1. Specimen: PBMCs or T cells enriched from blood (not recorded which). The receptor was isolated from a woman aged 18-30 years who had recovered from COVID-19. The CDR3 has the sequence CASSYRQGAGNSPLHF. The DNA sequence is as follows: TGTGCCAGCAGTTACCGGCAGGGGGCGGGTAATTCACCCCTCCACTTT.